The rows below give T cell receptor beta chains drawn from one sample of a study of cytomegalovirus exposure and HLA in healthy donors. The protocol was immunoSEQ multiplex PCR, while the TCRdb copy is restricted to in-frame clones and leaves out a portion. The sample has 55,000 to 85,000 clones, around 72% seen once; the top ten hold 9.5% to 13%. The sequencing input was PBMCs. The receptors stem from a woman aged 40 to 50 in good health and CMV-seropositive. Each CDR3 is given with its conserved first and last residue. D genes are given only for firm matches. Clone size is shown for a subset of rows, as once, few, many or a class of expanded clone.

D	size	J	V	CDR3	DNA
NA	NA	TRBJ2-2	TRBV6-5	CATRQAPTGELFF	TGTGCCACTCGACAGGCGCCCACCGGGGAGCTGTTTTTT
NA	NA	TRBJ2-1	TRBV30	CAWSTVQQFF	TGTGCCTGGAGTACAGTCCAGCAGTTCTTC
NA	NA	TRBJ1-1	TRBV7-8	CASSLWANTEAFF	TGTGCCAGCAGCTTATGGGCGAACACTGAAGCTTTCTTT
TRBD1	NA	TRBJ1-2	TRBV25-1	CASSGDRTLHGYTF	TGTGCCAGCAGTGGGGACAGGACCCTTCATGGCTACACCTTC
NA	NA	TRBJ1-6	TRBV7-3	CASSLGLVNSPLHF	TGTGCCAGCAGCCTCGGACTAGTTAATTCACCCCTCCACTTT
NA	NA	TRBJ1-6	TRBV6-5	CASTPRNLSPLHF	TGTGCCAGCACCCCGCGAAATCTCTCACCCCTCCACTTT
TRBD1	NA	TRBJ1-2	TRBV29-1	CSPILQGDGYTF	TGCAGTCCGATTTTACAGGGGGATGGCTACACCTTC
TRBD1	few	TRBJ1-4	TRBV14	CASSLQGTAEKLFF	TGTGCCAGCAGCCTACAAGGGACAGCTGAAAAACTGTTTTTT
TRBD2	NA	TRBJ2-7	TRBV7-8	CASRGVPLAGVNYEQYF	TGTGCCAGCAGGGGCGTACCTCTAGCGGGGGTGAACTACGAGCAGTACTTC
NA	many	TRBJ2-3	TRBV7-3	CASSLSWGGTDTQYF	TGTGCCAGCAGCTTAAGCTGGGGAGGAACAGATACGCAGTATTTT
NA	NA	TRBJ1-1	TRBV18	CASSPGRGNTEAFF	TGTGCCAGCTCACCGGGGAGGGGGAACACTGAAGCTTTCTTT
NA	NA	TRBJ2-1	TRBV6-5	CASSKPLADNEQFF	TGTGCCAGCAGCAAGCCACTAGCTGACAATGAGCAGTTCTTC
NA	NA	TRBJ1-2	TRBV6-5	CASRRGGFGYGYTF	TGTGCCAGCCGAAGGGGAGGGTTTGGCTATGGCTACACCTTC
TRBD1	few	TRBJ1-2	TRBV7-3	CASSLGTGIDYGYTF	TGTGCCAGCAGCCTAGGGACAGGGATTGACTATGGCTACACCTTC
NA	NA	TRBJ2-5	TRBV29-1	CSAGEQETQYF	TGCAGCGCAGGGGAGCAAGAGACCCAGTACTTC
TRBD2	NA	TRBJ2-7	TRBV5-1	CASSFSGGDSYEQYF	TGCGCCAGCAGCTTTAGCGGGGGGGACTCCTACGAGCAGTACTTC
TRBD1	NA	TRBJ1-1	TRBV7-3	CASSPLTGMNTEAFF	TGTGCCAGCAGCCCCCTGACAGGGATGAACACTGAAGCTTTCTTT
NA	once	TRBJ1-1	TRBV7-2	CASSPFSVANTEAFF	TGTGCCAGCAGCCCTTTCTCCGTGGCGAACACTGAAGCTTTCTTT
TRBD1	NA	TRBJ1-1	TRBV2	CASTGESETEAFF	TGTGCCAGTACAGGGGAGAGCGAGACTGAAGCTTTCTTT
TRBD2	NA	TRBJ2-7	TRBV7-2	CASRGDYSYEQYF	TGTGCCAGCAGGGGGGACTACTCCTACGAGCAGTACTTC
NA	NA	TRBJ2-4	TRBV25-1	CASSLTLGRGTKNIQYF	TGTGCCAGCAGCCTCACCCTGGGGAGGGGGACCAAAAACATTCAGTACTTC
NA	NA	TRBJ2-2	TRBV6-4	CASTALAGTGELFF	TGTGCCAGCACTGCGCTGGCGGGGACCGGGGAGCTGTTTTTT
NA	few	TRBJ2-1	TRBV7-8	CASSSARFTYNEQFF	TGTGCCAGCAGCTCGGCTAGATTTACCTACAATGAGCAGTTCTTC
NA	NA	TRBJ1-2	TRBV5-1	CASSPPDSPYGYTF	TGCGCCAGCAGCCCCCCGGACAGTCCTTATGGCTACACCTTC
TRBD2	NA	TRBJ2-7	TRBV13	CASSVRTSGGLYEQYF	TGTGCCAGCAGCGTAAGGACTAGCGGGGGATTGTACGAGCAGTACTTC
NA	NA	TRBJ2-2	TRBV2	CASSEALHGQTNLGNTGELFF	TGTGCCAGCAGTGAAGCGCTTCATGGCCAGACAAACCTGGGGAACACCGGGGAGCTGTTTTTT
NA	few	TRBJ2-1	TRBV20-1	CSVWDSHEQFF	TGCAGTGTTTGGGACTCCCATGAGCAGTTCTTC
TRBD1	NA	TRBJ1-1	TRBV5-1	CASSTDRATEAFF	TGCGCCAGCAGCACGGACAGGGCCACTGAAGCTTTCTTT
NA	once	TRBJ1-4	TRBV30	CAWSSPPGEKLFF	TGTGCCTGGAGTTCTCCCCCCGGTGAAAAACTGTTTTTT
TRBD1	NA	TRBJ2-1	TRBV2	CASSEPGQGASNEQFF	TGTGCCAGCAGTGAACCTGGACAGGGGGCATCAAATGAGCAGTTCTTC
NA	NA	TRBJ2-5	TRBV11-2	CASTAGLEETQYF	TGTGCCAGCACGGCGGGGTTGGAAGAGACCCAGTACTTC
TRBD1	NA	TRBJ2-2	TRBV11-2	CASRWNRGEGTTGELFF	TGTGCCAGCAGATGGAACAGGGGCGAAGGAACCACCGGGGAGCTGTTTTTT
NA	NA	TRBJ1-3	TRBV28	CASSFSGTPIGNTIYF	TGTGCCAGCAGTTTTAGTGGGACACCTATTGGAAACACCATATATTTT
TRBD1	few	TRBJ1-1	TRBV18	CASSPGTGGGSFTEAFF	TGTGCCAGCTCACCCGGGACAGGGGGCGGGAGTTTTACTGAAGCTTTCTTT
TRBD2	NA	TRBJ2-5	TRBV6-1	CASSEPSGGGRAQYF	TGTGCCAGCAGTGAACCCTCGGGAGGGGGTAGGGCCCAGTACTTC
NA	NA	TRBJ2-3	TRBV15	CATSRDLVNTRGTDTQYF	TGTGCCACCAGCAGAGATTTAGTTAACACGAGGGGCACAGATACGCAGTATTTT
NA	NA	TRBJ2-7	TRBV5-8	CASSLGSSSYEQYF	TGTGCCAGCAGCTTGGGCTCGAGCTCCTACGAGCAGTACTTC
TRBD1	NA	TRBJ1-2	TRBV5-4	CASSAAGGSYGYTF	TGTGCCAGCAGCGCAGCAGGGGGCAGCTATGGCTACACCTTC
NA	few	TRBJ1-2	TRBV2	CASSGQENYGYTF	TGTGCCAGCAGTGGACAGGAAAACTATGGCTACACCTTC
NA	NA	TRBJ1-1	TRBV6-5	CASSEGASTEAFF	TGTGCCAGCAGTGAGGGCGCGAGCACTGAAGCTTTCTTT
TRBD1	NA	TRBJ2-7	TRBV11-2	CASSPGTAYEQYF	TGTGCCAGCAGCCCCGGGACAGCCTACGAGCAGTACTTC
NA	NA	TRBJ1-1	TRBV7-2	CASNWGPNTEAFF	TGTGCCAGCAACTGGGGGCCGAACACTGAAGCTTTCTTT
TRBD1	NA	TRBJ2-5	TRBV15	CATRGTGEMVTQYF	TGTGCCACCAGAGGGACAGGGGAGATGGTGACCCAGTACTTC
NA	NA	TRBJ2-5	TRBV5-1	CASSLQLSQETQYF	TGCGCCAGCAGCTTGCAACTAAGCCAAGAGACCCAGTACTTC
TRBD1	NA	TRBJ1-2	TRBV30	CALGAGGAIGYTF	TGTGCACTCGGGGCAGGGGGCGCGATTGGCTACACCTTC
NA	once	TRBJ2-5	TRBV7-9	CASSLAGEAGASWIGTQYF	TGTGCCAGCAGCTTAGCGGGGGAGGCGGGGGCCTCATGGATCGGGACCCAGTACTTC
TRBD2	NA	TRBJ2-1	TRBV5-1	CASSSTWRGGRNEQFF	TGCGCCAGCAGCTCGACGTGGCGGGGGGGCCGGAATGAGCAGTTCTTC
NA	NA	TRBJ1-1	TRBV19	CASSIEGQNTEAFF	TGTGCCAGTAGTATAGAAGGACAGAACACTGAAGCTTTCTTT
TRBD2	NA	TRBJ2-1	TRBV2	CASSERGDSYNEQFF	TGTGCCAGCAGTGAGCGGGGGGACTCCTACAATGAGCAGTTCTTC
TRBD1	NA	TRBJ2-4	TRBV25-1	CASSDSGGVKNIQYF	TGTGCCAGCAGTGATTCAGGGGGAGTCAAAAACATTCAGTACTTC
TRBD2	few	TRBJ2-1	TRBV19	CASSTTLAGVNIEQFF	TGTGCCAGTAGTACTACTCTGGCGGGGGTGAACATTGAGCAGTTCTTC
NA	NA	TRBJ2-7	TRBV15	CATSRDTDPGMLQYF	TGTGCCACCAGCAGAGATACCGACCCCGGGATGTTACAGTACTTC
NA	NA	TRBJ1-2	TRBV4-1	CASSKNRDNYGYTF	TGTGCCAGCAGCAAAAACAGGGATAACTATGGCTACACCTTC
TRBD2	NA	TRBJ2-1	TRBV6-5	CASSYVRGSSYNEQFF	TGTGCCAGCAGTTACGTGCGGGGGAGCTCCTACAATGAGCAGTTCTTC
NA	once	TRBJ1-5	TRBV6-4	CASSARQRYSNQPQHF	TGTGCCAGCAGCGCTCGACAAAGGTATAGCAATCAGCCCCAGCATTTT
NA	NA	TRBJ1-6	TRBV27	CASSLGQPLHNSPLHF	TGTGCCAGCAGTTTAGGACAGCCCCTCCATAATTCACCCCTCCACTTT
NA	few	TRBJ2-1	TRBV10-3	CAISGEGSRIYNEQFF	TGTGCCATCAGTGGTGAGGGCTCGCGTATCTACAATGAGCAGTTCTTC